Presented here are 21 T cell receptor beta chains from one specimen sequenced in a study of spatial heterogeneity in lung cancer. Time point of the sample: sample taken at primary tumor resection. Points from the study as a whole: Intratumoral expanded alpha and beta TCR counts were found to track tumor mutation counts.

TCRdb re-called the 5' RACE reads through MiXCR, storing one row per CDR3 protein. The sample lists several thousand distinct CDR3 sequences; about 9.9% were seen once. The antigens of these receptors remain unknown. The starting material was lung tumor tissue, obtained at surgery. The origin of the receptors is a male donor with early-stage non-small cell lung cancer.

J is TRBJ2-7 and V is TRBV7-6, with TRBD1 matching over 11 bases. The CDR3 runs 14 residues. The germline CDR1 and CDR2 sequences are SGHVS and FNYEAQ. The V segment lost 5 bases and the J segment 6 bases; nucleotides outside the gene matches: 6. Here the CDR3 DNA reads TGTGCCAGCAGCACCGGGACAGGGGGGGTCGAGCAGTACTTC. Residues: CASSTGTGGVEQYF. The full variable domain, completed using reference TRBV7-6 and TRBJ2-7, is GAGVSQSPRYKVTKRGQDVALRCDPISGHVSLYWYRQALGQGPEFLTYFNYEAQQDKSGLPNDRFSAERPEGSISTLTIQRTEQRDSAMYRCASSTGTGGVEQYFGPGTRLTVT.

This clonotype was recorded a few times. This sequence joins TRBV12-3 or TRBV12-4 and TRBJ2-2; TRBD2 agrees at 8 bases. This CDR3 has 15 amino acids. Losses at the gene ends were 8 bases for V and 8 bases for J; bases not matched to a gene: 13. The CDR3 coding sequence is TGTGCCAGCCAAAGCGGGAGCGCACGAACTGGGGAGCTGTTTTTT. This codes for CASQSGSARTGELFF.

By frequency in the sample, this clonotype is medium-sized (0.01 to 0.1%). This rearrangement joins TRBV27 to TRBJ2-1, with 7 bases fitting TRBD1. CDR3 length: 17 residues. The V gene's germline CDR1 is MNHEY and CDR2 SMNVEV (reference sequence). V was clipped by 3 bases and J by 0 bases; unmatched bases: 8. CDR3 coding DNA: TGTGCCAGCAGTTTGCCTACAGGGGCAAGCTCCTACAATGAGCAGTTCTTC. Translation gives CASSLPTGASSYNEQFF.

In its sample, this clonotype is medium-sized. This chain uses TRBV5-4 with TRBJ2-5; 7 positions agree with TRBD2. CDR1 is SGHNT, CDR2 YYREEE, per germline (reference sequence). The CDR3 has 14 amino acids. V shed 4 bases, J shed 4 bases, and the junction held 7 bases outside the gene matches. This CDR3 reads CASSRAGLGETQYF. As DNA, the CDR3 is TGTGCCAGCAGCCGAGCGGGGCTGGGAGAGACCCAGTACTTC. Drawing the rest from reference TRBV5-4 and TRBJ2-5, the complete variable domain is ETGVTQSPTHLIKTRGQQVTLRCSSQSGHNTVSWYQQALGQGPQFIFQYYREEENGRGNFPPRFSGLQFPNYSSELNVNALELDDSALYLCASSRAGLGETQYFGPGTRLLVL.

This clonotype is medium-sized (0.01 to 0.1%). The gene calls are TRBV20-1 and TRBJ1-5, with D hard to call. The germline gives CDR1 DFQATT, CDR2 SNEGSKA (reference sequence). The CDR3 has 15 amino acids. Trimming stripped 5 bases from V and 4 bases from J, with 18 bases between. CDR3 coding DNA: TGCAGTGCTGATCCCCCGGGTGGGCTTAATCAGCCCCAGCATTTT. Amino acid sequence: CSADPPGGLNQPQHF.

This sequence joins TRBV12-3 or TRBV12-4 and TRBJ2-5, with no clear D. CDR3 length: 13 amino acids. Deletions cut 0 bases from V and 2 bases from J, with 4 bases between. CDR3 nucleotide sequence: TGTGCCAGCAGTTTAGCGGTACAAGAGACCCAGTACTTC. As protein: CASSLAVQETQYF.

This clonotype was found a few times. The chain has TRBV28 and TRBJ2-3, with D uncertain. CDR3 length equals 14 residues. Germline V gene data show CDR1 as MDHEN and CDR2 as SYDVKM. With 3 bases removed from V and 1 base from J, the gap between germline ends came to 8 bases. The CDR3: CASSFLAGTDTQYF. The CDR3 DNA follows: TGTGCCAGCAGTTTCTTAGCTGGCACAGATACGCAGTATTTT. The variable domain in full, completed from reference TRBV28 and TRBJ2-3, reads DVKVTQSSRYLVKRTGEKVFLECVQDMDHENMFWYRQDPGLGLRLIYFSYDVKMKEKGDIPEGYSVSREKKERFSLILESASTNQTSMYLCASSFLAGTDTQYFGPGTRLTVL.

Remarks on this clonotype: This may be a read error, as it is one base from a much larger clone. The chain uses TRBV29-1 and TRBJ1-1; weak D call: TRBD1 (6 bases). The CDR3 length is 13 residues. The germline V gene encodes CDR1 SQVTM and CDR2 ANQGSEA. This CDR3 reads CGVGGQMNTEAFF. The CDR3 coding sequence is TGCGGCGTTGGAGGACAGATGAACACTGAAGCTTTCTTT.

In its sample, this clonotype was seen a few times. The chain recombines TRBV20-1 with TRBJ1-4; no definite D call. CDR1 DFQATT and CDR2 SNEGSKA come from the germline V gene (reference sequence). Trimming took 3 bases from V and 5 from J, leaving 13 bases between them. This CDR3 has 14 residues. CDR3 loop: CSASERLGNEKLFF. In DNA, the CDR3 is TGCAGTGCTAGTGAGCGACTGGGGAATGAAAAACTGTTTTTT.

This clonotype is categorized as medium-sized. The chain joins TRBV20-1 to TRBJ2-1; the match to TRBD2 covers 8 bases. Germline values: CDR1 DFQATT, CDR2 SNEGSKA (reference sequence). Germline trimming cut 6 bases from V and 7 bases from J; bases unmatched to any gene: 11. The CDR3 loop spans 14 amino acids. The CDR3 nucleotides read TGCAGTGCCACCACTGGTCGGGGGGGGAATGAGCAGTTCTTC. Amino acid sequence: CSATTGRGGNEQFF.

In its sample, this clonotype is medium-sized. The chain couples TRBV20-1 to TRBJ1-5; 7 bases fit TRBD1. The germline gives CDR1 DFQATT, CDR2 SNEGSKA (reference sequence). The CDR3 contains 12 residues. V lost 7 bases and J lost 4; bases outside the gene matches: 4. The CDR3 sequence: CSGQQGNQPQHF. The CDR3 nucleotides read TGCAGTGGACAACAGGGGAATCAGCCCCAGCATTTT.

This clonotype is medium-sized in the sample. The chain carries TRBV18 and TRBJ2-1; D is uncertain. The CDR3 loop spans 15 amino acids. CDR1 is KGHSH, CDR2 LQKENI, per germline. The germline V and J ends were trimmed by 0 bases and 9 bases, with 15 bases remaining between them. The CDR3 DNA reads as TGTGCCAGCTCACCACCCCGCGGCCTAGTGCGTGAGCAGTTCTTC. This codes for CASSPPRGLVREQFF.

This clonotype is labeled as medium-sized (0.01 to 0.1%). The chain is built from TRBV6-6 and TRBJ1-1, with TRBD1 matching 7 bases. Germline V gene data show CDR1 as MNHNY and CDR2 as SVGAGI (reference sequence). J was trimmed by 0 bases and V by 5 bases; bases with no gene match: 12. CDR3 length equals 17 residues. The CDR3 spells CASSETRNRGMNTEAFF. The CDR3 DNA follows: TGTGCCAGCAGTGAGACGAGAAACAGGGGCATGAACACTGAAGCTTTCTTT.

This clonotype is labeled medium-sized. This chain links TRBV30 with TRBJ1-2; 7 bases line up with TRBD1. V shed 3 bases, J shed 6 bases, and the junction held 4 bases outside the gene matches. The CDR3 runs to 12 residues. Germline values: CDR1 GTSNPN, CDR2 SVGIG (reference sequence). The CDR3: CAWSMGQNGYTF. DNA of the CDR3: TGTGCCTGGAGCATGGGACAGAATGGCTACACCTTC.

By its share, this clonotype is medium-sized. The genes are TRBV12-3 or TRBV12-4 and TRBJ1-6, with D unresolved. CDR3 length: 12 residues. V gave up 6 bases and J gave up 9 bases, with 9 bases separating them. The CDR3 protein is CASRPGSSPLHF. The CDR3, as DNA: TGTGCCAGCAGGCCTGGGAGTTCACCCCTCCACTTT.

This clonotype was counted many times. This chain connects TRBV2 to TRBJ2-5; 9 positions agree with TRBD1. J gave up 4 bases and V 8 bases, and 8 bases lay outside the gene matches. The CDR3 runs 14 residues. The germline V gene has CDR1 SNHLY and CDR2 FYNNEI. The CDR3 DNA reads as TGTGCCAGCCTATCGACAGGGGGGGTAGAGACCCAGTACTTC. This sequence encodes CASLSTGGVETQYF.

By share of the sample, this clonotype is medium-sized (0.01 to 0.1%). J is TRBJ2-7 and V is TRBV4-3; 10 nucleotides agree with TRBD2. The CDR3 is made up of 17 amino acids. Germline V lookup: CDR1 LGHNA, CDR2 YSLEER. The junction had 9 bases not matched to a gene; V was cut back by 0 bases and J by 4 bases. This CDR3 is CASSQDSPYSGRYEQYF. CDR3 coding DNA: TGCGCCAGCAGCCAAGATTCCCCCTATAGCGGGAGGTACGAGCAGTACTTC.

This clonotype was recorded at least ten times. The genes are TRBV6-2 or TRBV6-3 and TRBJ1-2; no clear D. Germline CDR1 reads MNHEY; CDR2 reads SVGEGT. The V end was cut by 2 bases, the J end by 7 bases, with 5 bases between. This CDR3 is 11 amino acids long. In DNA form, the CDR3 reads TGTGCCAGCAGTTACAATGGTGGCTACACCTTC. Its translation is CASSYNGGYTF.

The table lists this clonotype with a few counts. The J gene is TRBJ2-7, the V gene TRBV16; tentative D call: TRBD1 (6 bases). V was pared by 0 bases and J by 4 bases, with 16 bases between. Germline values: CDR1 KGHSY, CDR2 FQNENV. This CDR3 comprises 16 residues. Here the CDR3 DNA reads TGTGCCAGCAGCCAATCGGTCTATCAGGGGAAATACGAGCAGTACTTC. This codes for CASSQSVYQGKYEQYF. Supplemented by reference TRBV16 and TRBJ2-7, the full variable domain reads GEEVAQTPKHLVRGEGQKAKLYCAPIKGHSYVFWYQQVLKNEFKFLISFQNENVFDETGMPKERFSAKCLPNSPCSLEIQATKLEDSAVYFCASSQSVYQGKYEQYFGPGTRLTVT.

This clonotype was recorded a few times. The V gene is TRBV10-3, the J gene TRBJ1-2, with TRBD1 matching over 8 bases. After removal of 4 bases from V and 8 bases from J, the junction contained 12 bases not matched to a gene. The CDR3 runs 15 residues. Per germline, CDR1 ENHRY and CDR2 SYGVKD. The CDR3 region has the DNA TGTGCCATCAGTGGAGAGACAGGGGAGGTGGGCGGCTACACCTTC. This translates into CAISGETGEVGGYTF.

The chain's CDR3 is CASSSNLGTGRETQYF. In DNA, the CDR3 is TGTGCCAGCAGCTCAAACCTGGGGACAGGGAGAGAGACCCAGTACTTC. This chain connects TRBV7-2 to TRBJ2-5; 9 bases fit TRBD1. Germline V gene lookup returns CDR1 SGHTA and CDR2 FQGNSA. The CDR3 length is 16 residues. J was trimmed by 4 bases and V by 4 bases; bases with no gene match: 10.